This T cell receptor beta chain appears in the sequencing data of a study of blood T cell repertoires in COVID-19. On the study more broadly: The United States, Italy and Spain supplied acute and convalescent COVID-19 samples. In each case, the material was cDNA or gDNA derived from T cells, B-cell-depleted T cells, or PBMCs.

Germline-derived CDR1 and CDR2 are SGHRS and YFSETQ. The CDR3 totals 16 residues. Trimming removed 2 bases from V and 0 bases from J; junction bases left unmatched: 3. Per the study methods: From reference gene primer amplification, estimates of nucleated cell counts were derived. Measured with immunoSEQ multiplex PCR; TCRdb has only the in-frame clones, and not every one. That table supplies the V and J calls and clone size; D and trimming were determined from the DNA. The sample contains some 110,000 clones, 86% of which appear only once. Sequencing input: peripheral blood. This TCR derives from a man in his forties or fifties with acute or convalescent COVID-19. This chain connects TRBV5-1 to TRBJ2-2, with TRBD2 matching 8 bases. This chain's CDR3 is CASSFRTSSNTGELFF. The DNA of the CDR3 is TGCGCCAGCAGCTTTCGGACTAGCTCGAACACCGGGGAGCTGTTTTTT.